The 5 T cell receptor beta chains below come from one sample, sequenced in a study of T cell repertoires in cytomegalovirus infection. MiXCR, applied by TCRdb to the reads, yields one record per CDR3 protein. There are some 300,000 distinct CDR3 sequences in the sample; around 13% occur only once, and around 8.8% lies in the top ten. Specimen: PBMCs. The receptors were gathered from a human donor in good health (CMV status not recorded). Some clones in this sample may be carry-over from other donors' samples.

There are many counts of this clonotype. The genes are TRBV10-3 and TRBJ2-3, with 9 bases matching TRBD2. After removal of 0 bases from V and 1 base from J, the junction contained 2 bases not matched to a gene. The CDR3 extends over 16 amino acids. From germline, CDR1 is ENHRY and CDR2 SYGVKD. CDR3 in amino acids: CAISESPSGGTDTQYF. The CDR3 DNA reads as TGTGCCATCAGTGAGTCGCCTAGCGGGGGCACAGATACGCAGTATTTT.

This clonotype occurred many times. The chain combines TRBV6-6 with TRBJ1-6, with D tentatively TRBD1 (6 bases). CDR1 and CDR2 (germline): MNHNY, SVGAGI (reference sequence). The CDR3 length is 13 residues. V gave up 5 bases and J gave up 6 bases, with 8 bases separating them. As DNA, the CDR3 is TGTGCCAGCAGTAGGACAGCTAATTCACCCCTCCACTTT. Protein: CASSRTANSPLHF.

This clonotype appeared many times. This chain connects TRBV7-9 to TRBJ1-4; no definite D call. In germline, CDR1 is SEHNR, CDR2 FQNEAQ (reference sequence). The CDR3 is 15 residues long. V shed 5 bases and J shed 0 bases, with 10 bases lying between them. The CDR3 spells CASSPRGATNEKLFF. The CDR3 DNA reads TGTGCCAGCAGCCCCCGGGGAGCAACTAATGAAAAACTGTTTTTT.

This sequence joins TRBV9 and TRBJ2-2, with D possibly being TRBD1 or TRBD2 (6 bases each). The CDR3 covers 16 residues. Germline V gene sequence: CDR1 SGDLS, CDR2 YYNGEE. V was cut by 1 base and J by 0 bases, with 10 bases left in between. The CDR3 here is CASSVWGAANTGELFF. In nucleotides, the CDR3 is TGTGCCAGCAGCGTATGGGGGGCCGCGAACACCGGGGAGCTGTTTTTT.

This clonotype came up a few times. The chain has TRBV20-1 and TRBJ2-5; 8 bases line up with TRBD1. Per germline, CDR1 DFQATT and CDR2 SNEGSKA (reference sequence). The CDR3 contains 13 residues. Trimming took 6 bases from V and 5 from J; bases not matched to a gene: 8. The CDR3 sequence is CSASLTGAETQYF. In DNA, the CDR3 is TGCAGTGCCAGCCTGACAGGGGCGGAGACCCAGTACTTC.